The 27 T cell receptor beta chains in this list originate from one sample, sequenced in a study of blood T cell repertoires in COVID-19. The data were produced by immunoSEQ multiplex PCR, yet TCRdb's version contains in-frame clones alone and is incomplete. The sample holds under 100,000 clones, around 87% seen once. Material for sequencing was peripheral blood. These receptors were obtained from a human donor in a cohort sampled during active COVID-19.

The V and J genes are TRBV7-2 and TRBJ1-2; D is uncertain. V was trimmed by 1 base and J by 4 bases, leaving 10 bases between them. The CDR3 is 14 amino acids. Looked up from germline, CDR1 is SGHTA and CDR2 is FQGNSA. The CDR3 sequence is CASSLERRSYGYTF. DNA of the CDR3: TGTGCCAGCAGCTTAGAGAGGAGGTCCTATGGCTACACCTTC.

V gene TRBV7-2 combines with J gene TRBJ1-5; TRBD1 agrees at 7 bases. Germline values: CDR1 SGHTA, CDR2 FQGNSA. The length of the CDR3 is 14 residues. V gave up 4 bases and J gave up 7 bases; unmatched junction bases: 7. The CDR3 DNA follows: TGTGCCAGCAGCTCTCGACAGGGCGGCCAGCCCCAGCATTTT. Residues: CASSSRQGGQPQHF. The whole variable domain, filled in from reference TRBV7-2 and TRBJ1-5, reads GAGVSQSPSNKVTEKGKDVELRCDPISGHTALYWYRQSLGQGLEFLIYFQGNSAPDKSGLPSDRFSAERTGGSVSTLTIQRTQQEDSAVYLCASSSRQGGQPQHFGDGTRLSIL.

This clone came up once. The chain couples TRBV12-3 or TRBV12-4 to TRBJ1-1; D possibly corresponds to TRBD1 (6 bases). The CDR3 has 13 amino acids. Trimming cost V 7 bases and J 6 bases, with 15 bases left between them. The CDR3 DNA reads TGTGCCAGCAATGATCGGACAGTTTCTGAAGCTTTCTTT. Protein product: CASNDRTVSEAFF.

V and J are TRBV5-1 and TRBJ2-2; 14 bases are shared with TRBD2. The germline V gene has CDR1 SGHRS and CDR2 YFSETQ. This CDR3 has 16 amino acids. The V segment lost 6 bases and the J segment 1 base; nucleotides outside the gene matches: 2. The DNA of the CDR3 is TGCGCCAGCAAGACTAGCGGGGGGGGGAACACCGGGGAGCTGTTTTTT. It translates to CASKTSGGGNTGELFF.

This clone was found once. The rearrangement uses TRBV28 and TRBJ1-6; D is possibly TRBD1 (6 bases). Trimming shortened V by 7 bases and J by 6 bases, and 16 bases separated the two germline ends. CDR1 MDHEN and CDR2 SYDVKM come from the germline V gene. The CDR3 is made up of 15 amino acids. DNA of the CDR3: TGTGCCAGCACCCCAGGGGAGGGATCTAATTCACCCCTCCACTTT. Amino acids: CASTPGEGSNSPLHF.

The V and J genes are TRBV3-1 (or the pseudogene TRBV3-2) and TRBJ1-4; D ambiguous. This CDR3 is built from 16 residues. Germline CDR1 is LGHDT and CDR2 is YNNKEL (reference sequence). V was pared by 0 bases and J by 0 bases, with 8 bases between. CDR3 region: CASSQEQLATNEKLFF. The CDR3 bases are TGTGCCAGCAGCCAAGAGCAACTTGCAACTAATGAAAAACTGTTTTTT.

The chain carries TRBV5-1 and TRBJ1-2; 11 nucleotides line up with TRBD1. CDR1 SGHRS and CDR2 YFSETQ come from the germline V gene. The trim removed 4 bases at V and 4 bases at J, leaving 6 bases unmatched. The length of the CDR3 is 15 residues. The CDR3 is CASSPGQGAGYGYTF. The CDR3 DNA sequence: TGCGCCAGCAGCCCCGGACAGGGGGCTGGCTATGGCTACACCTTC.

This clone was seen just once. The gene calls are TRBV14 and TRBJ2-3; D uncertain. Germline V gives CDR1 SGHDN, CDR2 FVKESK. CDR3 length equals 16 residues. V lost 0 bases and J lost 3, with 13 bases in between. In DNA form, the CDR3 reads TGTGCCAGCAGCCAAGATGGGCCGGAAAGGACAGATACGCAGTATTTT. This sequence encodes CASSQDGPERTDTQYF.

The chain recombines TRBV11-2 with TRBJ1-5; TRBD1 might be the D (5 bases). Germline values: CDR1 SGHAT, CDR2 FQNNGV. This CDR3 has 13 residues. Trimming removed 4 bases from V and 6 bases from J, with 10 bases in between. The CDR3 sequence is CASSSQGTQPQHF. In DNA form, the CDR3 reads TGTGCCAGCAGCTCCCAGGGAACTCAGCCCCAGCATTTT.

The CDR3: CAWSKPGHRGANYGYTF. CDR3 bases: TGTGCCTGGAGTAAGCCGGGACATCGGGGAGCTAACTATGGCTACACCTTC. The chain combines TRBV30 with TRBJ1-2; D is perhaps TRBD1 (6 bases). The V end was cut by 2 bases, the J end by 0 bases, with 19 bases between. CDR3 length: 17 amino acids. CDR1 is GTSNPN and CDR2 is SVGIG in the germline V gene (reference sequence).

This clone was counted between two and nine times. V gene TRBV19 combines with J gene TRBJ1-5; maybe TRBD1 (5 bases). Trimming stripped 6 bases from V and 6 bases from J, with 15 bases between. This CDR3 region has 14 residues. The germline CDR1 and CDR2 sequences are LNHDA and SQIVND (reference sequence). CDR3 nucleotide sequence: TGTGCCAGTAGATCGGGCAGCGGGGGTCAGCCCCAGCATTTT. Translating gives CASRSGSGGQPQHF.

This chain links TRBV5-1 with TRBJ2-5, with D possibly TRBD1 on 6 matching bases. Germline CDR1 SGHRS, CDR2 YFSETQ. This CDR3 spans 16 amino acids. With 0 bases removed from V and 2 bases from J, the gap between germline ends came to 14 bases. Written as DNA, the CDR3 is TGCGCCAGCAGCTTGGGTCATCGGGACATACAAGAGACCCAGTACTTC. Residues: CASSLGHRDIQETQYF.

V usage is TRBV5-4 and J usage is TRBJ2-5; a possible D gene is TRBD1 (5 bases). Germline CDR1 is SGHNT and CDR2 is YYREEE (reference sequence). V lost 10 bases and J lost 2, with 18 bases in between. This CDR3 has 14 amino acids. The CDR3 is CAFQIGERQETQYF. The DNA of the CDR3 is TGTGCCTTCCAAATAGGGGAACGGCAAGAGACCCAGTACTTC.

CDR3 DNA: TGCGCCAGCAGCCAAGAGGGCTCTCCGGCAGATACGCAGTATTTT. Its translation is CASSQEGSPADTQYF. The chain has TRBV4-3 and TRBJ2-3; no reliable D call. CDR1 and CDR2 from the germline V gene are LGHNA and YSLEER. The CDR3 is 15 residues long. The germline V and J ends were trimmed by 0 bases and 4 bases, with 11 bases remaining between them.

The chain recombines TRBV7-2 with TRBJ1-2, with D possibly being TRBD1 (6 bases). Per the germline V gene, CDR1 is SGHTA and CDR2 is FQGNSA. Trimming removed 3 bases from V and 5 bases from J, with 10 bases in between. This CDR3 has 13 amino acids. The DNA of the CDR3 is TGTGCCAGCAGCTTTCAAGGGGGATATGGCTACACCTTC. It yields the protein CASSFQGGYGYTF.

V is TRBV5-1 and J is TRBJ1-5; the D gene is possibly TRBD1 (6 bases). V was trimmed by 4 bases and J by 3 bases, leaving 11 bases between them. The CDR3 is 14 residues long. Germline CDR1 and CDR2: SGHRS and YFSETQ. The CDR3 coding sequence is TGCGCCAGCAGCCTCGGGGGGCCCAATCAGCCCCAGCATTTT. Translated, it gives CASSLGGPNQPQHF.

The genes are TRBV12-5 and TRBJ1-5; no clear D gene. Germline CDR1 is LGHNT and CDR2 is FRNRAP. V was clipped by 3 bases and J by 5 bases, with 8 bases between them. CDR3 length: 13 amino acids. The CDR3 nucleotides read TGTGCTAGTGGTTTAAATCGGGATCAGCCCCAGCATTTT. It specifies CASGLNRDQPQHF.

This chain connects TRBV27 to TRBJ1-2; D ambiguous. The length of the CDR3 is 12 residues. Germline CDR1 reads MNHEY; CDR2 reads SMNVEV (reference sequence). V lost 7 bases to trimming and J lost 8 bases, with 14 bases between them. CDR3 residues: CASNSADGGYTF. The CDR3 nucleotides read TGTGCCAGCAACAGTGCTGATGGGGGCTACACCTTC.

The chain employs TRBV6-5 and TRBJ1-6; weak D call: TRBD1 (6 bases). CDR1 and CDR2 (germline): MNHEY, SVGAGI. CDR3 length: 14 amino acids. Between the trimmed V and J ends, which lost 7 bases and 10 bases, there was a span of 17 bases. The CDR3 nucleotides are TGTGCCAGCAACACTGTTGGGGGCGGATCACCCCTCCACTTT. This encodes CASNTVGGGSPLHF.

This chain connects TRBV3-1 (or the pseudogene TRBV3-2) to TRBJ2-7, with a weak D call TRBD1 (6 bases). The CDR3 consists of 17 residues. Germline lookup yields CDR1 LGHDT and CDR2 YNNKEL (reference sequence). The V end lost 5 bases, the J end lost 4 bases, and 24 bases lay between the germline ends. CDR3 DNA: TGTGCCAGCAGCACGAGACGCCGGGACAACCTGGAATACGAGCAGTACTTC. This encodes CASSTRRRDNLEYEQYF.

This clone was seen a single time. The chain is built from TRBV6-5 and TRBJ1-4, with 7 bases fitting TRBD1. The CDR3 totals 13 residues. V lost 6 bases and J lost 5; bases outside the gene matches: 3. Per the germline V gene, CDR1 is MNHEY and CDR2 is SVGAGI. The CDR3 DNA reads TGTGCCAGCAGGGGACAGCGGAATGAAAAACTGTTTTTT. This encodes CASRGQRNEKLFF.

The chain joins TRBV19 to TRBJ2-2; 8 nucleotides match TRBD1. With V trimmed by 5 bases and J by 1 base, 6 bases remained unmatched. The CDR3 contains 16 residues. Germline values: CDR1 LNHDA, CDR2 SQIVND (reference sequence). The DNA of the CDR3 is TGTGCCAGTAGTTTAGCCGGGACAGGGAACACCGGGGAGCTGTTTTTT. This translates into CASSLAGTGNTGELFF.

J is TRBJ2-5 and V is TRBV5-6, with 7 bases lining up with TRBD2. There are 15 residues in the CDR3. CDR1 and CDR2 from the germline V gene are SGHDT and YYEEEE. V lost 0 bases to trimming and J lost 5 bases; unmatched junction nucleotides: 7. The CDR3 region has the DNA TGTGCCAGCAGCTTGGGAGCGGGGCCCTGGGAGACCCAGTACTTC. Its protein is CASSLGAGPWETQYF.

V usage is TRBV5-1 and J usage is TRBJ1-1, with 9 bases that match TRBD1. The CDR3 length is 14 residues. Trimming removed 6 bases from V and 4 bases from J; junction bases left unmatched: 7. CDR1 is SGHRS and CDR2 is YFSETQ in the germline V gene. CDR3 amino acids: CASTRQGEGTEAFF. DNA for the CDR3: TGCGCCAGCACCCGACAGGGGGAGGGCACTGAAGCTTTCTTT.

This clone turned up a few times. CDR3 residues: CASTQDRSQPQHF. CDR3 nucleotides: TGTGCCAGCACTCAGGACAGGAGTCAGCCCCAGCATTTT. V usage is TRBV7-2 and J usage is TRBJ1-5; 7 nucleotides line up with TRBD1. The CDR3 extends over 13 amino acids. The V segment lost 7 bases and the J segment 6 bases; nucleotides outside the gene matches: 6. Germline V gene lookup returns CDR1 SGHTA and CDR2 FQGNSA. Full variable domain (rest looked up from reference TRBV7-2 and TRBJ1-5): GAGVSQSPSNKVTEKGKDVELRCDPISGHTALYWYRQSLGQGLEFLIYFQGNSAPDKSGLPSDRFSAERTGGSVSTLTIQRTQQEDSAVYLCASTQDRSQPQHFGDGTRLSIL.

The table lists this clone with a count of one. This chain joins TRBV3-1 (or the pseudogene TRBV3-2) and TRBJ1-1; D is unresolved. CDR3 length: 14 amino acids. Germline V gives CDR1 LGHDT, CDR2 YNNKEL (reference sequence). V was pared by 1 base and J by 0 bases, with 6 bases between. The CDR3 spells CASSQALLNTEAFF. The CDR3 bases are TGTGCCAGCAGCCAAGCTCTTTTGAACACTGAAGCTTTCTTT.

V gene TRBV15 combines with J gene TRBJ1-1, with a tentative D call TRBD1 (5 bases). The CDR3 extends over 15 amino acids. The V end lost 0 bases, the J end lost 3 bases, and 11 bases lay between the germline ends. Looked up from germline, CDR1 is LNHNV and CDR2 is YYDKDF (reference sequence). The CDR3 sequence is CATSRDGLRDTEAFF. CDR3 nucleotide sequence: TGTGCCACCAGCAGAGATGGGCTCAGGGACACTGAAGCTTTCTTT.